Following are 15 T cell receptor beta chains from one sample sequenced in a study of identical twins. TCRdb recomputed calls from the 5' RACE reads with MiXCR, one row per CDR3 protein. Of around 1.7 million distinct CDR3 sequences in the sample, under 35% were seen once. The sample taken for sequencing was cord blood. The receptors shown here come from a newborn girl in good health.

The gene calls are TRBV19 and TRBJ1-1; D uncertain. V lost 2 bases to trimming and J lost 11 bases, with 15 bases between them. This CDR3 has 13 residues. The germline V gene has CDR1 LNHDA and CDR2 SQIVND (reference sequence). DNA for the CDR3: TGTGCCAGTAGTATATCCAAACCGACATCCGCTTTCTTT. Protein sequence: CASSISKPTSAFF.

As DNA, the CDR3 is TGTGCCATCAGTGGCCTATTAGGGGCGGTGGACAATGAGCAGTACTTC. It specifies CAISGLLGAVDNEQYF. The rearrangement links TRBV10-3 to TRBJ2-7, with D perhaps TRBD1 (5 bases). CDR3 length: 16 amino acids. Deletions cut 4 bases from V and 7 bases from J, with 23 bases between. CDR1 is ENHRY, CDR2 SYGVKD, per germline.

The rearrangement links TRBV27 to TRBJ2-1, with D perhaps TRBD2 (6 bases). Looked up from germline, CDR1 is MNHEY and CDR2 is SMNVEV (reference sequence). Trimming removed 6 bases at V and 7 bases at J, with 16 bases between. This CDR3 region has 14 residues. CDR3 sequence (DNA): TGTGCCAGCAGGACTAGAAGAGTACAAAATGAGCAGTTCTTC. Residues: CASRTRRVQNEQFF.

This clonotype was seen once. V gene TRBV12-3 or TRBV12-4 combines with J gene TRBJ2-1, with 14 bases matching TRBD2. V gave up 6 bases and J gave up 7 bases; unmatched junction bases: 14. The CDR3 is made up of 18 amino acids. The CDR3 coding sequence is TGTGCCAGCAGACCACAGGGGGGACTAGCGGGAGTGAGAAATGAGCAGTTCTTC. Its protein product is CASRPQGGLAGVRNEQFF.

The J gene is TRBJ1-4, the V gene TRBV6-2 or TRBV6-3; the D is unclear. CDR3 length equals 14 residues. Germline lookup yields CDR1 MNHEY and CDR2 SVGEGT. The V gene lost 2 bases and the J gene lost 5 bases, with 9 bases spanning the gap. The CDR3 is CASSYTGGNEKLFF. The CDR3, as DNA: TGTGCCAGCAGTTACACCGGAGGCAATGAAAAACTGTTTTTT.

The chain combines TRBV12-3 or TRBV12-4 with TRBJ2-3; D assignment may be TRBD1 or TRBD2 (5 bases each). The CDR3 has 16 residues. Trimming stripped 4 bases from V and 6 bases from J, with 20 bases between. CDR3 nucleotides: TGTGCCAGCAGTTCACATCCGGGACGAGTACTCGATACGCAGTATTTT. Encoded protein: CASSSHPGRVLDTQYF.

The chain employs TRBV25-1 and TRBJ2-5, with D possibly matching TRBD1 (5 bases). The end of the DNA fits TRBJ2-7 better, so the J call may be wrong. The CDR3 loop spans 12 amino acids. In germline, CDR1 is MGHDK, CDR2 SYGVNS. In nucleotides, the CDR3 is TGTGCCGGCAAGGAGACAGTTGGCGAGCAGTACTTC. Its protein is CAGKETVGEQYF.

Many counts were recorded for this clonotype. The V and J genes are TRBV6-6 and TRBJ2-7; TRBD2 matches at 7 bases. Trimming cost V 2 bases and J 2 bases; bases outside gene matches: 9. The CDR3 extends over 16 amino acids. Germline V CDR1 and CDR2: MNHNY, SVGAGI (reference sequence). In DNA, the CDR3 is TGTGCCAGCAGTTACCCTCCTCGGACTAGTCCCTACGAGCAGTACTTC. Protein product: CASSYPPRTSPYEQYF.

The chain recombines TRBV2 with TRBJ2-4, with 8 nucleotides matching TRBD2. The J call may be in error: the DNA end matches TRBJ2-7 better. This CDR3 contains 16 residues. Germline CDR1 SNHLY, CDR2 FYNNEI. CDR3 residues: CASSEVSLAGSYEQYF. The CDR3 region has the DNA TGTGCCAGCAGTGAAGTTTCTCTAGCGGGCAGCTACGAGCAGTACTTC.

The genes are TRBV5-1 and TRBJ2-3, with D unclear. Trimming left V 0 bases short and J 4 bases short, with 9 bases between. The CDR3 covers 14 residues. Germline V lookup: CDR1 SGHRS, CDR2 YFSETQ. The CDR3 here is CASSLAPAADTQYF. The CDR3 DNA reads as TGCGCCAGCAGCTTGGCCCCAGCTGCAGATACGCAGTATTTT.

In its sample, this clonotype was seen a few times. This sequence joins TRBV7-9 and TRBJ2-1; no clear D. Germline V lookup: CDR1 SEHNR, CDR2 FQNEAQ (reference sequence). Trimming left V 4 bases short and J 0 bases short, with 7 bases between. The CDR3 is made up of 14 amino acids. CDR3 nucleotides: TGTGCCAGCAGCTCAAAGAGCTCCTACAATGAGCAGTTCTTC. This translates into CASSSKSSYNEQFF.

The chain combines TRBV19 with TRBJ2-1; 7 nucleotides line up with TRBD1. Losses at the gene ends were 2 bases for V and 4 bases for J; bases not matched to a gene: 8. CDR3 length equals 16 residues. Germline values: CDR1 LNHDA, CDR2 SQIVND (reference sequence). The CDR3 region is CASSINLRGPYNEQFF. The CDR3 DNA reads as TGTGCCAGTAGTATAAATCTGAGGGGGCCTTACAATGAGCAGTTCTTC.

This clonotype was seen ten or more times. The chain recombines TRBV5-1 with TRBJ1-2, with TRBD1 matching over 7 bases. The CDR3 is 17 amino acids. Germline assignment: CDR1 SGHRS and CDR2 YFSETQ. V was clipped by 2 bases and J by 4 bases; unmatched bases: 14. CDR3 in amino acids: CASSFTSSGTDLYGYTF. The CDR3 DNA follows: TGCGCCAGCAGCTTTACTTCCTCCGGGACAGACCTCTATGGCTACACCTTC.

The gene calls are TRBV12-3 or TRBV12-4 and TRBJ2-7, with TRBD1 matching over 8 bases. The CDR3 is made up of 15 amino acids. V shed 6 bases and J 2 bases; nucleotides not matched to a gene: 9. The CDR3 nucleotides are TGTGCCAGCAGCCGCCGGGACAGGTTTCCCTACGAGCAGTACTTC. Translating gives CASSRRDRFPYEQYF.

The rearrangement links TRBV12-3 or TRBV12-4 to TRBJ1-1, with D hard to call. The CDR3 spans 14 residues. The V and J ends lost 6 bases and 3 bases respectively, with 14 bases between them. In DNA, the CDR3 is TGTGCCAGCAGGGAGACCGACGGAGACACTGAAGCTTTCTTT. Protein product: CASRETDGDTEAFF.